This T cell receptor (beta chain) comes out of a study of TIL therapy for anti-PD-1-resistant metastatic lung cancer. Findings of the study overall: Many TIL product clones were absent from baseline tumor, suggesting clonal contraction.

Described time point: pre-treatment sample, taken before nivolumab and TIL therapy. Tumor tissue came from excised metastases, mostly pleural nodules or supraclavicular lymph nodes. Progressing patients received lymphodepletion, expanded TIL infusion and IL-2. V was pared by 5 bases and J by 4 bases, with 9 bases between. Germline CDR1 reads MNHEY; CDR2 reads SVGEGT. The CDR3 covers 12 residues. The libraries were made with immunoSEQ v3. Assay used: immunoSEQ multiplex PCR; TCRdb lists only in-frame clones, some missing. The table shows under 7,000 clones, with 55% to 70% occurring only once. A note on this clone: Its target is unknown. The same CDR3 also results from other DNA sequences found in this sample.

Sequenced material: tumor tissue, taken at baseline. The chain uses TRBV6-2 or TRBV6-3 and TRBJ2-7; no definite D call. This receptor was obtained from a person aged 25 to 79 with non-small cell lung cancer. CDR3: CASSRQGYEQYF. The CDR3 coding sequence is TGTGCCAGCAGTAGACAAGGGTACGAGCAGTACTTC.